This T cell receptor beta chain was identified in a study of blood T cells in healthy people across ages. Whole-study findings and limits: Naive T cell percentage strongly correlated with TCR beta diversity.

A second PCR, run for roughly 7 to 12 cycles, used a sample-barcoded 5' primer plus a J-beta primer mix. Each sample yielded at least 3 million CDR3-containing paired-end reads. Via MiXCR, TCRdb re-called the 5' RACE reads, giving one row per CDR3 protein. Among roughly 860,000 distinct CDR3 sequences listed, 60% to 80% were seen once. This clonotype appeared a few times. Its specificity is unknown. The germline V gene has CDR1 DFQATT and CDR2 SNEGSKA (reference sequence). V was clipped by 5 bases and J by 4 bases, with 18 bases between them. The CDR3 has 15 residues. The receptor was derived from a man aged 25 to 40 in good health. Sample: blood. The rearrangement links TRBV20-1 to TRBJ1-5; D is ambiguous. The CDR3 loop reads CSAGRRRASNQPQHF. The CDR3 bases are TGCAGTGCTGGGCGACGGAGGGCTTCTAATCAGCCCCAGCATTTT.